The T cell receptor (beta chain) under discussion was sequenced for a study of human T cells and chemical hapten exposure. Study in general: Patients additionally received therapeutic doses of diphenylcyclopropenone on the scalp once a week, and this continued throughout the approximately 26-week study.

The time point denotes: patch test 2, 6 weeks after DPC sensitization. Regarding treatment: therapeutic diphenylcyclopropenone sensitization with weekly scalp DPC. Blood was collected ahead of every patch test applied. Sample donors consisted of patients with alopecia, aged 18 to 70 years, who were suitable for DPC. The CDR3 is made up of 13 amino acids. Germline values: CDR1 SQVTM, CDR2 ANQGSEA. V shed 1 base and J shed 2 bases, with 8 bases lying between them. One entry per CDR3 protein, called by TCRdb with MiXCR from the RACE reads. The sample shows approximately 87,000 distinct CDR3 sequences, roughly 11% of them seen only once.

The V call is TRBV29-1, the J call TRBJ1-2, with unresolved D. The receptor comes from a woman aged 40 to 55 with alopecia areata. Some clones in this sample may be carry-over from other donors' samples. The sample consisted of whole blood, taken in connection with sensitization to the hapten diphenylcyclopropenone (DPC). The CDR3 is CSVEVSGNYGYTF. CDR3 DNA: TGCAGCGTTGAAGTTTCGGGGAACTATGGCTACACCTTC.